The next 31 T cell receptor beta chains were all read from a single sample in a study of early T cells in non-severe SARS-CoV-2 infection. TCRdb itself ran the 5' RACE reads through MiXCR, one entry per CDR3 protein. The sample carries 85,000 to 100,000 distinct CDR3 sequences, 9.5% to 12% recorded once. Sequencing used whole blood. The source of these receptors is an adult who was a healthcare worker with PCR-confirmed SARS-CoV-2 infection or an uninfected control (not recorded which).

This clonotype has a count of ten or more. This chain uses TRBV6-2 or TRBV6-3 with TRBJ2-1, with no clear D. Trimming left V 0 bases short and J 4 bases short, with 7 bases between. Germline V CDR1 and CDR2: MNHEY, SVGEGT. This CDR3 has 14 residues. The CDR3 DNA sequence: TGTGCCAGCAGTTACTCGAGAGTTTACAATGAGCAGTTCTTC. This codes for CASSYSRVYNEQFF.

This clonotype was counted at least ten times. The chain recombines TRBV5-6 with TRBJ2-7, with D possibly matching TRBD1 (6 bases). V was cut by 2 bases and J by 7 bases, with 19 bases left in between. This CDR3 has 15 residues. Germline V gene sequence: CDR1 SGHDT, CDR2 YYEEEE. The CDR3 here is CASSLQGFGGPEQYF. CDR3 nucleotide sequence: TGTGCCAGCAGCTTACAGGGCTTCGGTGGTCCGGAGCAGTACTTC.

CDR3 sequence: CSAGRSSGNTIYF. In nucleotides, the CDR3 is TGCAGTGCTGGACGCAGCTCTGGAAACACCATATATTTT. The chain carries TRBV20-1 and TRBJ1-3, with D hard to call. Germline-derived CDR1 and CDR2 are DFQATT and SNEGSKA (reference sequence). The CDR3 is 13 residues long. V gave up 5 bases and J gave up 0 bases, with 8 bases separating them.

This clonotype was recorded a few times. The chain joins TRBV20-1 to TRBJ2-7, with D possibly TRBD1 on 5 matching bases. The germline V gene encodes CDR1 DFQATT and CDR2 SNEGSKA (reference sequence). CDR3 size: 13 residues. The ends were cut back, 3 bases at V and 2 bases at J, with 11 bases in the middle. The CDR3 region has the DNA TGCAGTGCTAGGGATTCAGGGACCTACGAGCAGTACTTC. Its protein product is CSARDSGTYEQYF.

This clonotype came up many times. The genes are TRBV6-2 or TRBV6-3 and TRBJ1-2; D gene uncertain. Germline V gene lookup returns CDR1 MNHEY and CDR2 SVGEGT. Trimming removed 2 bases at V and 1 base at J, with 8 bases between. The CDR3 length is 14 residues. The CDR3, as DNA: TGTGCCAGCAGTTACGCAGGCCTTAACTATGGCTACACCTTC. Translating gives CASSYAGLNYGYTF.

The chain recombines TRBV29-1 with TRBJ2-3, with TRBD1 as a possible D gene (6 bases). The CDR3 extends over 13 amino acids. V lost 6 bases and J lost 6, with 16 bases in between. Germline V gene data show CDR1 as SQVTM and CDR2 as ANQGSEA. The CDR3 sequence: CSVGTNLGDTQYF. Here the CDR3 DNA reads TGCAGCGTCGGGACAAACCTCGGCGATACGCAGTATTTT.

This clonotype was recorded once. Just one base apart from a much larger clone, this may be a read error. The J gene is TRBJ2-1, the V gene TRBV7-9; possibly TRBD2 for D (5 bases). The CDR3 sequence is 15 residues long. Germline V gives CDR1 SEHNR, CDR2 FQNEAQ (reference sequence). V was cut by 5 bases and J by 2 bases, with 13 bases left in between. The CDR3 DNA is TGTGCCAGCAGCCCTTCTGGCGGGCCCTACAATGAGCAGTTCTTC. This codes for CASSPSGGPYNEQFF.

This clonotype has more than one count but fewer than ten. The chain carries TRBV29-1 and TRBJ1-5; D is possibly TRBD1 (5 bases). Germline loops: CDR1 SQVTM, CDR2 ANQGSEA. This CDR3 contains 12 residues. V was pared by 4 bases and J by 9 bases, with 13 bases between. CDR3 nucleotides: TGCAGCGTTGTAGGGGTACAACGGCCCCAGCATTTT. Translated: CSVVGVQRPQHF.

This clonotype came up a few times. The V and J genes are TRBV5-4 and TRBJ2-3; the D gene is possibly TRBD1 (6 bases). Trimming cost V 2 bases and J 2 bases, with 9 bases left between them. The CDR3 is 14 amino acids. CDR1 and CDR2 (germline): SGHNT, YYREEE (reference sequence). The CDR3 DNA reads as TGTGCCAGCAGCTTTCAGGGGCCCACAGATACGCAGTATTTT. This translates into CASSFQGPTDTQYF.

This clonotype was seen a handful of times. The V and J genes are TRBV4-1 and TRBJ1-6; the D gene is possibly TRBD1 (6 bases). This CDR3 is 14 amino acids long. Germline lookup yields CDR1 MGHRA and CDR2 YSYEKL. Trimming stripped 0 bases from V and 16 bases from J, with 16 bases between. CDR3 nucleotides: TGCGCCAGCAGCCAAGATTTGCTTGACAGGTCGCTCCACTTT. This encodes CASSQDLLDRSLHF.

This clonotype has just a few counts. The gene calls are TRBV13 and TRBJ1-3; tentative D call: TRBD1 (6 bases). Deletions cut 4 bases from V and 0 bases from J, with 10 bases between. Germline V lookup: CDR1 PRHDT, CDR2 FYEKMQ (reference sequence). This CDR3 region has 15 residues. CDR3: CASSSGQNSGNTIYF. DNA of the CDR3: TGTGCCAGCAGCTCTGGACAGAACTCTGGAAACACCATATATTTT.

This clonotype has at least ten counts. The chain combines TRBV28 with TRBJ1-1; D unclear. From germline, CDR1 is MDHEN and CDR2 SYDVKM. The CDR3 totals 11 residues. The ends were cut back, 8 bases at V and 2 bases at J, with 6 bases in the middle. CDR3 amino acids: CASLFNTEAFF. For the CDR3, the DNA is TGTGCCAGCCTTTTTAACACTGAAGCTTTCTTT.

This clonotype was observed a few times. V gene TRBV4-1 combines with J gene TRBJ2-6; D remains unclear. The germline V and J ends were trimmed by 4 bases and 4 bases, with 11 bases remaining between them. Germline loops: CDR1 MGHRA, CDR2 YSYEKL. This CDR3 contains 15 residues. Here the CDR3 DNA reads TGCGCCAGCAGCCCTGGAACTCTCGGGGCCAACGTCCTGACTTTC. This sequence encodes CASSPGTLGANVLTF.

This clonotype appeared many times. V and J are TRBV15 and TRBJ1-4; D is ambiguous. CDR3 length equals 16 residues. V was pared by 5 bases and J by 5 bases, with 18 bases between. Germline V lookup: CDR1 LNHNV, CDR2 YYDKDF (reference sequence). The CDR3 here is CATSARLGGQNEKLFF. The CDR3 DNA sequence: TGTGCCACCAGCGCCCGTCTTGGTGGGCAAAATGAAAAACTGTTTTTT.

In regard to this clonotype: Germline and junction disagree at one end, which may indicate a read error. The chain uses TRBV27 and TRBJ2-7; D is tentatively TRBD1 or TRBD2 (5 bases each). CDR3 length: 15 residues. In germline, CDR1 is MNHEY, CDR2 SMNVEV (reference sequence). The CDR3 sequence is CASCFSPSRGFEQYF. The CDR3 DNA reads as TGTGCCAGCTGTTTCTCCCCATCGAGGGGTTTCGAGCAGTACTTC.

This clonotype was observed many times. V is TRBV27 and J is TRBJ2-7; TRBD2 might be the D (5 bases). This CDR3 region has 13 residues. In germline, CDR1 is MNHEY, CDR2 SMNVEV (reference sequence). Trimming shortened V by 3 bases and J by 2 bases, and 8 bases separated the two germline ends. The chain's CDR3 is CASSLGVAYEQYF. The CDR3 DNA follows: TGTGCCAGCAGTTTGGGAGTAGCCTACGAGCAGTACTTC.

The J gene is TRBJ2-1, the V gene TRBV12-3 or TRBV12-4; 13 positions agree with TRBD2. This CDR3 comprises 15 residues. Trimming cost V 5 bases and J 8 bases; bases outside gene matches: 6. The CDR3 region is CASSLGTSGDDEQFF. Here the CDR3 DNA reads TGTGCCAGCAGTCTCGGGACTAGCGGGGATGATGAGCAGTTCTTC.

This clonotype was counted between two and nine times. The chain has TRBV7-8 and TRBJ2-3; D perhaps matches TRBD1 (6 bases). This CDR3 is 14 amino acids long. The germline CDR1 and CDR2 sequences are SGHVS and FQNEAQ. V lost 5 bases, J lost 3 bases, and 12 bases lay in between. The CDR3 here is CASSLVGQTDTQYF. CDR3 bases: TGTGCCAGCAGCCTGGTCGGACAGACAGATACGCAGTATTTT.

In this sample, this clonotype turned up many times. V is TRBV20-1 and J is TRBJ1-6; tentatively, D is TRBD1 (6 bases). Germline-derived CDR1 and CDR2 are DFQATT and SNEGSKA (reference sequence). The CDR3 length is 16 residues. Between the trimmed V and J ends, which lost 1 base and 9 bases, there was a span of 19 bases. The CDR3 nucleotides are TGCAGTGCTAGAGCTTCTCGACAGGCTTTCACTTCACCCCTCCACTTT. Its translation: CSARASRQAFTSPLHF.

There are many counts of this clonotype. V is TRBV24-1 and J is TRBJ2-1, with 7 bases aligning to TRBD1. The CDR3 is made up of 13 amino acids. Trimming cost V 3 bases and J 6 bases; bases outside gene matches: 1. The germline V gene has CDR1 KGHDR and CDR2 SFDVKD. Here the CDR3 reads CATSDPGGNEQFF. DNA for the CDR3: TGTGCCACCAGTGATCCAGGGGGCAATGAGCAGTTCTTC.

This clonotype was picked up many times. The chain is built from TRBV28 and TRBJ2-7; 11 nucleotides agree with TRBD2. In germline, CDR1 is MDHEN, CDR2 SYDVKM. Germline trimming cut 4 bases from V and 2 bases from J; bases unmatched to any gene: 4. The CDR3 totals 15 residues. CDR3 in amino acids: CASSSIAGGPYEQYF. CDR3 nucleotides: TGTGCCAGCAGTTCAATAGCGGGAGGGCCCTACGAGCAGTACTTC.

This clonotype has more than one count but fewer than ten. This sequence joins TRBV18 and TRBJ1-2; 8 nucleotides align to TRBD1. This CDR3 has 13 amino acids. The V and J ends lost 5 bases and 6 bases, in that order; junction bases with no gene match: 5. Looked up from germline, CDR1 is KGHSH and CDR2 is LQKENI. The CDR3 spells CASSSQGVDGYTF. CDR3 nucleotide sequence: TGTGCCAGCTCATCACAGGGGGTGGATGGCTACACCTTC.

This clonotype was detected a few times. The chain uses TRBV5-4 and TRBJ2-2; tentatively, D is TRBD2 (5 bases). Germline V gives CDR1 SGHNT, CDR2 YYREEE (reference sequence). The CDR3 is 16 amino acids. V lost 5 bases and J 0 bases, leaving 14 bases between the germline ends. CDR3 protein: CASRRVSAANTGELFF. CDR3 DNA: TGTGCCAGCAGGCGCGTTAGCGCGGCGAACACCGGGGAGCTGTTTTTT.

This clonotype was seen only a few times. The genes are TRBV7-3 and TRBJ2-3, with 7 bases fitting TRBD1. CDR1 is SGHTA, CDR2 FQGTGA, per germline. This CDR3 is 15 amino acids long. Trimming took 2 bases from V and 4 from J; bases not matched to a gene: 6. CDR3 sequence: CASSLERGRPDTQYF. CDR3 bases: TGTGCCAGCAGCTTAGAGAGGGGGCGACCAGATACGCAGTATTTT.

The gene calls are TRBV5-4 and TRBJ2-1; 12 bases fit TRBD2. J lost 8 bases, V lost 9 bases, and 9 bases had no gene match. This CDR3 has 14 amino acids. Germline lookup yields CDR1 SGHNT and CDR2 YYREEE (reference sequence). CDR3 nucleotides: TGTGCCACCTACAGGACTAGCGGGACTGATGAGCAGTTCTTC. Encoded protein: CATYRTSGTDEQFF.

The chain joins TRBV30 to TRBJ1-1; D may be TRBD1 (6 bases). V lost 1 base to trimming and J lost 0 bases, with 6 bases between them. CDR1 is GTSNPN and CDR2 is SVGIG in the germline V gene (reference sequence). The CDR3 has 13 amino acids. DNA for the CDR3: TGTGCCTGGAGTGGACAGGTGAACACTGAAGCTTTCTTT. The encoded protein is CAWSGQVNTEAFF.

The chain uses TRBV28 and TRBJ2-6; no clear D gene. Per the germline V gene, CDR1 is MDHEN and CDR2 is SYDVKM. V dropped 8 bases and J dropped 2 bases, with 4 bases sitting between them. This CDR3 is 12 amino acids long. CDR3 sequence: CASGAGANVLTF. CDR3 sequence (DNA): TGTGCCAGCGGGGCTGGGGCCAACGTCCTGACTTTC.

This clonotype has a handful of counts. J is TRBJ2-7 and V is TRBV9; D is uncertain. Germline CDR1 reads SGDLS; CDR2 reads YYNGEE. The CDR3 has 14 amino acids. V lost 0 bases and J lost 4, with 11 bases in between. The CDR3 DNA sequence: TGTGCCAGCAGCGTAGCTACTGGGCAGTACGAGCAGTACTTC. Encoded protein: CASSVATGQYEQYF.

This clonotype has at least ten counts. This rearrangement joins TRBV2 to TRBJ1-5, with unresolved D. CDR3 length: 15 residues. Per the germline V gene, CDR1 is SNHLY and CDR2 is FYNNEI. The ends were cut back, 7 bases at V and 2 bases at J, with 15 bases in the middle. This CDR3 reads CASTLEGRGNQPQHF. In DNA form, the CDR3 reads TGTGCCAGCACTTTGGAGGGAAGGGGCAATCAGCCCCAGCATTTT.

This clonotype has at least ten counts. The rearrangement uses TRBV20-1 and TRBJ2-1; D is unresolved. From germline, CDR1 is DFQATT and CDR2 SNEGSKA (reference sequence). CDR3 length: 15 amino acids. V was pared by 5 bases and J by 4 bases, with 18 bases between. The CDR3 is CSAARGLETYNEQFF. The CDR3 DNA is TGCAGTGCTGCTCGTGGCCTTGAAACATACAATGAGCAGTTCTTC.

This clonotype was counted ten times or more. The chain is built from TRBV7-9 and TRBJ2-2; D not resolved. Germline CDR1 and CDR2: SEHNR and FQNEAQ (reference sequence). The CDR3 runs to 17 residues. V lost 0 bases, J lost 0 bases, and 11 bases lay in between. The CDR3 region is CASSLAHARPNTGELFF. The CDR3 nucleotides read TGTGCCAGCAGCTTAGCGCATGCGCGACCGAACACCGGGGAGCTGTTTTTT.